Many counts were recorded for the clone carrying this T cell receptor beta chain. Its antigen is as yet unknown. The sample originates from a study of response to subunit inactivated influenza vaccine. TCRdb used MiXCR to reprocess the RT-PCR reads, holding one entry per CDR3 protein. Here the sample spans about 830,000 distinct CDR3 sequences, less than 20% being singletons. Overall study results and limits: It was the authors' suggestion that each seasonal influenza vaccination recruits few new T cells.

Germline V gene data show CDR1 as SQVTM and CDR2 as ANQGSEA. With 5 bases clipped from V and 2 bases from J, the junction kept 6 bases outside the gene matches. The CDR3 totals 14 residues. The material sequenced was PBMCs from blood, taken 5 days after vaccination. The chain is built from TRBV29-1 and TRBJ2-1; 7 bases are a match to TRBD2. This sequence was found in a man aged 45 to 65 who received an inactivated influenza vaccine. DNA for the CDR3: TGCAGCGTTTCCGGACTAGGCCCCTACAATGAGCAGTTCTTC. Its protein product is CSVSGLGPYNEQFF.